Following are 30 T cell receptor beta chains from one sample sequenced in a study of CD8+CD57+ T cells in acquired aplastic anemia. The template used for profiling TCR beta VDJ and CDR3 was genomic DNA. In TCRdb, the reads were re-called with MiXCR into one record per CDR3 protein. This sample has under 250,000 distinct CDR3 sequences; roughly 35% occur once, and the top ten carry roughly 1.1%. The specimen was sorted CD4+, CD8+, or CD8+CD57+ T cells (not recorded which) from PBMCs. These receptors originate from a human donor in good health, serving as a control.

V and J are TRBV25-1 and TRBJ2-7; 8 nucleotides match TRBD2. This CDR3 comprises 14 residues. V dropped 5 bases and J dropped 2; count of bases not matched to a gene: 5. CDR1 is MGHDK and CDR2 is SYGVNS in the germline V gene. CDR3 amino acids: CASSLFGGAYEQYF. CDR3 bases: TGTGCCAGCAGTTTATTCGGGGGGGCCTACGAGCAGTACTTC.

In its sample, this clonotype was seen many times. The rearrangement uses TRBV15 and TRBJ2-3, with D possibly being TRBD2 (6 bases). Trimming shortened V by 1 base and J by 5 bases, and 10 bases separated the two germline ends. CDR1 is LNHNV and CDR2 is YYDKDF in the germline V gene (reference sequence). The length of the CDR3 is 14 residues. The DNA for the CDR3 is TGTGCCACCAGCAGAGGGATCGGGAGAGATACGCAGTATTTT. Translated: CATSRGIGRDTQYF.

As regards this clonotype: This may arise from a read error, as a much more abundant clone is one base away. The V call is TRBV2, the J call TRBJ2-7, with 7 bases fitting TRBD1. J lost 2 bases, V lost 6 bases, and 10 bases had no gene match. Germline V gives CDR1 SNHLY, CDR2 FYNNEI. This CDR3 has 15 residues. The CDR3 DNA follows: TGTGCCAGCAGAATTCTCCGGGACAGACCCTACGAGCAGTACTTC. Protein product: CASRILRDRPYEQYF. Full variable domain (missing parts from reference TRBV2 and TRBJ2-7): EPEVTQTPSHQVTQMGQEVILRCVPISNHLYFYWYRQILGQKVEFLVSFYNNEISEKSEIFDDQFSVERPDGSNFTLKIRSTKLEDSAMYFCASRILRDRPYEQYFGPGTRLTVT.

A word on this clonotype: A much more abundant neighbour one base away suggests this may be a read error. The rearrangement joins TRBV6-1 to TRBJ2-7; D call uncertain. Trimming pared 7 bases from V and 0 bases from J, leaving 13 bases between. CDR1 is MNHNS, CDR2 SASEGT, per germline. The length of the CDR3 is 14 residues. CDR3 bases: TGTGCCAGCAAAGAGACAACTTTCTCCTACGAGCAGTACTTC. This codes for CASKETTFSYEQYF.

On this clonotype: This may come from a read error, since a much larger clone is one base off. In nucleotides, the CDR3 is TGCAGTGCTGGGGACAGGGGGCTAGGAAGCACCATATATTTT. It translates to CSAGDRGLGSTIYF. V and J are TRBV20-1 and TRBJ1-3; 12 bases are a match to TRBD1. CDR3 length: 14 amino acids. CDR1 DFQATT and CDR2 SNEGSKA come from the germline V gene (reference sequence).

This clonotype was recorded a few times. The chain combines TRBV30 with TRBJ1-2, with 7 bases matching TRBD1. Germline trimming cut 0 bases from V and 5 bases from J; bases unmatched to any gene: 15. In germline, CDR1 is GTSNPN, CDR2 SVGIG (reference sequence). The CDR3 contains 17 residues. The CDR3 here is CAWSVGQGVGVRYGYTF. The CDR3 DNA reads as TGTGCCTGGAGTGTAGGGCAGGGGGTAGGGGTTAGGTATGGCTACACCTTC.

This clonotype occurred many times. This rearrangement joins TRBV20-1 to TRBJ1-1, with D maybe TRBD1 (6 bases). V lost 5 bases and J 5 bases, leaving 12 bases between the germline ends. There are 12 residues in the CDR3. The germline CDR1 and CDR2 sequences are DFQATT and SNEGSKA (reference sequence). The CDR3 DNA reads as TGCAGTGCTGCCGAAGGGGGGACTGAAGCTTTCTTT. As protein: CSAAEGGTEAFF.

This clonotype was seen ten or more times. The chain is built from TRBV7-6 and TRBJ2-3, with 13 bases fitting TRBD2. The CDR3 extends over 17 amino acids. Germline V gene data show CDR1 as SGHVS and CDR2 as FNYEAQ. Trimming cost V 0 bases and J 2 bases; bases outside gene matches: 2. CDR3 sequence: CASSLAGLAGNTDTQYF. The CDR3 DNA reads TGTGCCAGCAGCTTAGCGGGACTAGCGGGGAACACAGATACGCAGTATTTT.

The V and J genes are TRBV29-1 and TRBJ2-7, with D tentatively TRBD2 (5 bases). Per germline, CDR1 SQVTM and CDR2 ANQGSEA. V was cut by 7 bases and J by 7 bases, with 8 bases left in between. The CDR3 sequence is 9 residues long. The CDR3 loop is CSAPGEQYF. The CDR3 DNA reads TGCAGCGCCCCGGGGGAGCAGTACTTC.

This clonotype was seen only once. The V gene is TRBV19, the J gene TRBJ1-1; TRBD1 matches 7 bases. This CDR3 is 15 amino acids long. After removal of 7 bases from V and 2 bases from J, the junction contained 10 bases not matched to a gene. Germline V gene lookup returns CDR1 LNHDA and CDR2 SQIVND (reference sequence). This CDR3 is CASNPGDRVNTEAFF. The CDR3 DNA follows: TGTGCCAGTAACCCGGGAGACAGGGTTAACACTGAAGCTTTCTTT.

The genes are TRBV19 and TRBJ1-2; TRBD1 aligns across 8 bases. The germline V gene encodes CDR1 LNHDA and CDR2 SQIVND (reference sequence). The V segment lost 6 bases and the J segment 8 bases; nucleotides outside the gene matches: 11. The CDR3 runs 14 residues. In nucleotides, the CDR3 is TGTGCCAGTAGGGACAGGGTGTTGTTCGGCGGCTACACCTTC. Translation: CASRDRVLFGGYTF.

This clonotype was seen many times. This chain links TRBV2 with TRBJ1-1; TRBD1 is a possible D gene (6 bases). The CDR3 covers 13 residues. Trimming pared 11 bases from V and 1 base from J, leaving 14 bases between. Germline lookup yields CDR1 SNHLY and CDR2 FYNNEI. CDR3 loop: CARSRDKNTEAFF. The CDR3 DNA follows: TGTGCCCGTAGCCGGGACAAGAACACTGAAGCTTTCTTT.

The chain links TRBV20-1 to TRBJ2-7, with TRBD1 identical over 7 bases. From germline, CDR1 is DFQATT and CDR2 SNEGSKA (reference sequence). The CDR3 consists of 14 residues. Trimming cost V 2 bases and J 5 bases; bases outside gene matches: 9. CDR3 bases: TGCAGTGCTAGACCGCTACAGGGGCCCAACGAGCAGTACTTC. Encoded protein: CSARPLQGPNEQYF.

This clonotype occurred many times. This chain's CDR3 is CATSDGWTGLYGYTF. Written as DNA, the CDR3 is TGTGCCACCAGTGATGGATGGACAGGACTCTATGGCTACACCTTC. V is TRBV24-1 and J is TRBJ1-2; 7 bases are a match to TRBD1. The CDR3 spans 15 residues. V was clipped by 3 bases and J by 4 bases; unmatched bases: 7. Germline-derived CDR1 and CDR2 are KGHDR and SFDVKD.

This clonotype was recorded at least ten times. J is TRBJ1-5 and V is TRBV20-1; D remains ambiguous. The CDR3 runs 14 residues. The ends were cut back, 3 bases at V and 2 bases at J, with 11 bases in the middle. The germline gives CDR1 DFQATT, CDR2 SNEGSKA (reference sequence). Here the CDR3 DNA reads TGCAGTGCTAGTGAGTTTAGAGGCAATCAGCCCCAGCATTTT. Its protein is CSASEFRGNQPQHF.

CDR3 sequence: CASSPRRGVYTGELFF. The CDR3 coding sequence is TGTGCCAGCAGCCCCCGGCGGGGGGTATACACCGGGGAGCTGTTTTTT. The chain combines TRBV11-2 with TRBJ2-2; TRBD2 matches at 8 bases. Per germline, CDR1 SGHAT and CDR2 FQNNGV. V lost 5 bases, J lost 3 bases, and 8 bases stayed unmatched. This CDR3 has 16 amino acids.

This clonotype appeared many times. This chain joins TRBV29-1 and TRBJ2-2, with 7 bases fitting TRBD2. The CDR3 sequence is 14 residues long. Germline loops: CDR1 SQVTM, CDR2 ANQGSEA. This CDR3 is CSALAVANTGELFF. The CDR3 DNA reads TGCAGTGCTCTAGCGGTCGCGAACACCGGGGAGCTGTTTTTT.

There are many counts of this clonotype. The rearrangement uses TRBV2 and TRBJ2-7, with 11 bases identical to TRBD2. This CDR3 contains 14 residues. Germline loops: CDR1 SNHLY, CDR2 FYNNEI. Trimming took 6 bases from V and 5 from J; bases not matched to a gene: 6. The DNA for the CDR3 is TGTGCCAGCAGAGGACTAGCGGGTATCCACGAGCAGTACTTC. Protein product: CASRGLAGIHEQYF.

This clonotype came up many times. The genes are TRBV7-2 and TRBJ2-6; the D is unclear. Germline V CDR1 and CDR2: SGHTA, FQGNSA. There are 16 residues in the CDR3. V dropped 0 bases and J dropped 2 bases, with 8 bases sitting between them. The CDR3 DNA reads TGTGCCAGCAGCTTAGCCCCCTTTACTGGGGCCAACGTCCTGACTTTC. Its protein product is CASSLAPFTGANVLTF. Filled out from reference TRBV7-2 and TRBJ2-6, the complete variable domain reads GAGVSQSPSNKVTEKGKDVELRCDPISGHTALYWYRQSLGQGLEFLIYFQGNSAPDKSGLPSDRFSAERTGGSVSTLTIQRTQQEDSAVYLCASSLAPFTGANVLTFGAGSRLTVL.

The rearrangement joins TRBV20-1 to TRBJ2-3, with 7 bases matching TRBD2. With V trimmed by 5 bases and J by 6 bases, 5 bases remained unmatched. The CDR3 contains 12 residues. Germline assignment: CDR1 DFQATT and CDR2 SNEGSKA (reference sequence). CDR3 bases: TGCAGTGCTCCTGGGGGGGGGGATACGCAGTATTTT. Its translation: CSAPGGGDTQYF.

V is TRBV19 and J is TRBJ1-2; D is ambiguous. Germline CDR1 is LNHDA and CDR2 is SQIVND (reference sequence). The ends were cut back, 3 bases at V and 4 bases at J, with 12 bases in the middle. The CDR3 contains 14 residues. The CDR3 bases are TGTGCCAGTAGTATCCAGGAACAGATCTATGGCTACACCTTC. It yields the protein CASSIQEQIYGYTF.

This clonotype was seen repeatedly, ten times or more. The chain uses TRBV5-4 and TRBJ2-7; TRBD2 matches at 7 bases. The V and J ends lost 5 bases and 3 bases, in that order; junction bases with no gene match: 5. The CDR3 extends over 13 amino acids. Germline V gives CDR1 SGHNT, CDR2 YYREEE (reference sequence). The chain's CDR3 is CASREPGGYEQYF. In DNA form, the CDR3 reads TGTGCCAGCAGAGAACCGGGGGGCTACGAGCAGTACTTC.

This clonotype turned up a few times. This chain joins TRBV25-1 and TRBJ1-2; D possibly corresponds to TRBD1 (6 bases). In germline, CDR1 is MGHDK, CDR2 SYGVNS. This CDR3 is 13 amino acids long. The CDR3 here is CARELQGSYGYTF. CDR3 in DNA: TGTGCTAGAGAGCTACAGGGCTCTTATGGCTACACCTTC.

This clonotype was found many times. The rearrangement links TRBV5-1 to TRBJ2-3; D is possibly TRBD2 (6 bases). The V end lost 7 bases, the J end lost 0 bases, and 15 bases lay between the germline ends. Germline V gene sequence: CDR1 SGHRS, CDR2 YFSETQ. The CDR3 has 15 amino acids. Written as DNA, the CDR3 is TGCGCCAGCCGCGGGGACGGAGCTAGCACAGATACGCAGTATTTT. Amino acids: CASRGDGASTDTQYF.

This clonotype was seen at least ten times. The chain uses TRBV20-1 and TRBJ2-3; maybe TRBD1 (5 bases). Trimming removed 3 bases at V and 6 bases at J, with 16 bases between. Germline V gene lookup returns CDR1 DFQATT and CDR2 SNEGSKA (reference sequence). This CDR3 contains 14 residues. CDR3 sequence reads: CSASRQGVKDTQYF. CDR3 in DNA: TGCAGTGCTAGTCGCCAGGGTGTCAAGGATACGCAGTATTTT.

This chain connects TRBV6-1 to TRBJ2-7; TRBD1 or TRBD2 may be the D gene (6 bases each). Trimming cost V 6 bases and J 2 bases, with 17 bases left between them. The length of the CDR3 is 15 residues. Looked up from germline, CDR1 is MNHNS and CDR2 is SASEGT. The CDR3 coding sequence is TGTGCCAGCAGGAGGGGGGTATTAGGGGCCTACGAGCAGTACTTC. It translates to CASRRGVLGAYEQYF.

CDR3 sequence: CASRGGQGTANYGYTF. In nucleotides, the CDR3 is TGTGCCAGCAGGGGAGGACAGGGGACGGCTAACTATGGCTACACCTTC. This chain joins TRBV2 and TRBJ1-2, with TRBD1 matching 9 bases. CDR3 length equals 16 residues. V lost 6 bases to trimming and J lost 0 bases; unmatched junction nucleotides: 8. Germline lookup yields CDR1 SNHLY and CDR2 FYNNEI.

This clonotype has a count of ten or more. The chain recombines TRBV7-2 with TRBJ2-7; D gene unclear. There are 13 residues in the CDR3. Germline lookup yields CDR1 SGHTA and CDR2 FQGNSA. Trimming removed 3 bases from V and 3 bases from J, with 9 bases in between. This CDR3 is CASSLVQLYEQYF. The CDR3 DNA sequence: TGTGCCAGCAGCTTGGTGCAGCTCTACGAGCAGTACTTC.

This clonotype was detected many times. This chain connects TRBV29-1 to TRBJ1-2; weak D call: TRBD1 (5 bases). The germline CDR1 and CDR2 sequences are SQVTM and ANQGSEA. Trimming took off 6 bases at V and 8 bases at J, with 19 bases between the two ends. The CDR3 spans 13 residues. CDR3 coding DNA: TGCAGCGTACTCCAGGGTCTATCGCTGGGCTACACCTTC. It encodes CSVLQGLSLGYTF.

This clonotype was seen repeatedly, ten times or more. The J gene is TRBJ1-6, the V gene TRBV20-1, with TRBD1 matching over 12 bases. The CDR3 loop spans 16 amino acids. After removal of 1 base from V and 8 bases from J, the junction contained 6 bases not matched to a gene. Germline V gene sequence: CDR1 DFQATT, CDR2 SNEGSKA (reference sequence). CDR3 region: CSARGRDRGRYSPLHF. The CDR3 DNA reads TGCAGTGCTAGAGGTCGGGACAGGGGGCGGTATTCACCCCTCCACTTT.